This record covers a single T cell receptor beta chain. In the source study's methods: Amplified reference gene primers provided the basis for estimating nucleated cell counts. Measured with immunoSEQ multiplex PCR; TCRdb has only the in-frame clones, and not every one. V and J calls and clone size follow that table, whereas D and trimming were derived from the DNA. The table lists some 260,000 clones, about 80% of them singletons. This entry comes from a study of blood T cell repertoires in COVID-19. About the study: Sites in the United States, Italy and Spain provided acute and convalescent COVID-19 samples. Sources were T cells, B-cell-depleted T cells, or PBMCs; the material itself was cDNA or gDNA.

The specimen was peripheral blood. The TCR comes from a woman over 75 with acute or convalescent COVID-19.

The CDR3, as DNA: TGTGCCAGCAGCCAAGAGGGGAGGGCAGGACAGCCCCAGCATTTT. This codes for CASSQEGRAGQPQHF. The genes are TRBV4-2 and TRBJ1-5, with D unclear. Trimming pared 0 bases from V and 7 bases from J, leaving 13 bases between. This CDR3 is built from 15 residues. Germline CDR1 LGHNA, CDR2 YNFKEQ.